This T cell receptor beta chain was captured by sequencing in a study of blood T cell repertoires in COVID-19. Study in general: Spain, Italy and the United States supplied samples that represented acute and convalescent COVID-19. The analysed material was cDNA or gDNA that came from T cells, B-cell-depleted T cells, or PBMCs.

Germline V gives CDR1 KGHDR, CDR2 SFDVKD. The CDR3 has 19 amino acids. J gave up 3 bases and V 4 bases, and 11 bases lay outside the gene matches. The authors' processing: By means of reference gene primer amplification, nucleated cell counts were estimated. The table came from immunoSEQ multiplex PCR; TCRdb's copy has only in-frame clones and leaves some out. That table is the source of V, J and clone size, and D and trimming were worked out from the DNA. Among hundreds of thousands of clones, about nine tenths were seen once, and the ten largest hold more than 1.4%. The TCR sequence derives from a woman aged 25 to 39 with active or convalescent COVID-19. The specimen sequenced was peripheral blood. The chain combines TRBV24-1 with TRBJ2-2; 12 bases are shared with TRBD2. This CDR3 reads CATSDPLPTSGGDTGELFF. DNA of the CDR3: TGTGCCACCAGTGACCCCCTCCCGACTAGCGGGGGTGACACCGGGGAGCTGTTTTTT.